The 12 T cell receptor beta chains presented below share a single source sample, sequenced in a study of blood T cell repertoires in COVID-19. Method: immunoSEQ multiplex PCR; TCRdb's copy keeps in-frame clones and lacks some. The table lists about 130,000 clones, about 85% of them singletons, with 5% to 8% in the top ten. The sequencing input was peripheral blood. The origin of the receptors is an elderly man with active or convalescent COVID-19.

The chain carries TRBV13 and TRBJ1-1, with 7 bases aligning to TRBD1. V lost 5 bases and J lost 5; bases outside the gene matches: 8. Germline assignment: CDR1 PRHDT and CDR2 FYEKMQ (reference sequence). The CDR3 loop spans 14 amino acids. The CDR3 reads CASSETGRKTEAFF. CDR3 DNA: TGTGCCAGCAGCGAGACAGGGCGGAAAACTGAAGCTTTCTTT.

The rearrangement joins TRBV11-1 to TRBJ2-1, with 8 nucleotides matching TRBD1. Germline values: CDR1 SGHAT, CDR2 FQDESV (reference sequence). V lost 5 bases, J lost 2 bases, and 2 bases stayed unmatched. This CDR3 is 14 amino acids long. Here the CDR3 reads CASSPDRAYNEQFF. The CDR3 DNA sequence: TGTGCCAGCAGCCCGGACAGGGCCTACAATGAGCAGTTCTTC.

CDR3 nucleotides: TGTGCCAGCAGCCACAATATGAGGACAGGGCAATTAAGCAATCAGCCCCAGCATTTT. Residues: CASSHNMRTGQLSNQPQHF. The chain couples TRBV7-4 to TRBJ1-5; 8 nucleotides match TRBD1. CDR1 and CDR2 (germline): SGHVT, SQSDAQ. The CDR3 is 19 amino acids. J lost 1 base, V lost 5 bases, and 16 bases had no gene match.

The chain combines TRBV11-3 with TRBJ2-5; D is possibly TRBD1 (5 bases). The CDR3 runs 15 residues. The V end was cut by 1 base, the J end by 2 bases, with 11 bases between. The germline V gene encodes CDR1 SGHNT and CDR2 YENEEA. The CDR3 is CASSLGSGRQETQYF. The CDR3 DNA sequence: TGTGCCAGCAGCTTAGGGTCAGGGCGACAAGAGACCCAGTACTTC.

The V and J genes are TRBV5-1 and TRBJ1-1, with 7 bases that match TRBD1. CDR1 SGHRS and CDR2 YFSETQ come from the germline V gene. Unmatched junction bases numbered 9, after V lost 4 bases and J lost 3 bases. The CDR3 covers 15 residues. The CDR3 sequence: CASSLGQDRYTEAFF. In DNA form, the CDR3 reads TGCGCCAGCAGCCTCGGACAGGACAGATACACTGAAGCTTTCTTT. The whole variable domain, remainder taken from reference TRBV5-1 and TRBJ1-1, is KAGVTQTPRYLIKTRGQQVTLSCSPISGHRSVSWYQQTPGQGLQFLFEYFSETQRNKGNFPGRFSGRQFSNSRSEMNVSTLELGDSALYLCASSLGQDRYTEAFFGQGTRLTVV.

CDR3 bases: TGTGCCAGCAGCTCTAGCTTTAGCTCCTACAATGAGCAGTTCTTC. It codes for CASSSSFSSYNEQFF. J is TRBJ2-1 and V is TRBV11-3; D might be TRBD2 (5 bases). The CDR3 covers 15 residues. Germline V lookup: CDR1 SGHNT, CDR2 YENEEA. V gave up 4 bases and J gave up 0 bases, with 10 bases separating them.

The J gene is TRBJ1-6, the V gene TRBV4-1; perhaps TRBD1 as D (6 bases). The germline V gene encodes CDR1 MGHRA and CDR2 YSYEKL. CDR3 length: 15 amino acids. Trimming cost V 7 bases and J 13 bases, with 23 bases left between them. CDR3 DNA: TGCGCCAGCACCCCAGAGAGTGCAGGGACATGGCCCCTCCACTTT. Residues: CASTPESAGTWPLHF.

This clone was counted a few times. The chain carries TRBV10-3 and TRBJ1-2, with 10 bases that match TRBD1. The CDR3 covers 14 residues. After removal of 4 bases from V and 7 bases from J, the junction contained 6 bases not matched to a gene. Germline loops: CDR1 ENHRY, CDR2 SYGVKD. CDR3 sequence reads: CAISGGTGEGGYTF. The DNA of the CDR3 is TGTGCCATCAGTGGTGGGACAGGGGAGGGTGGCTACACCTTC.

This clone was seen at least ten times. The V and J genes are TRBV5-4 and TRBJ1-6, with D possibly TRBD1 on 6 matching bases. The germline gives CDR1 SGHNT, CDR2 YYREEE (reference sequence). The CDR3 is made up of 17 amino acids. The ends were cut back, 4 bases at V and 7 bases at J, with 21 bases in the middle. The CDR3 DNA is TGTGCCAGCAGCCCCGGGAGGGGGGAAGGATGGAATTCACCCCTCCACTTT. This encodes CASSPGRGEGWNSPLHF. Together with reference TRBV5-4 and TRBJ1-6, the CDR3 gives the full variable domain: ETGVTQSPTHLIKTRGQQVTLRCSSQSGHNTVSWYQQALGQGPQFIFQYYREEENGRGNFPPRFSGLQFPNYSSELNVNALELDDSALYLCASSPGRGEGWNSPLHFGNGTRLTVT.

V usage is TRBV11-2 and J usage is TRBJ2-7, with TRBD2 matching 11 bases. The length of the CDR3 is 15 residues. V was pared by 5 bases and J by 0 bases, with 3 bases of the junction left unmatched. Germline-derived CDR1 and CDR2 are SGHAT and FQNNGV. The CDR3 spells CASSPGLAVSYEQYF. The CDR3 nucleotides are TGTGCCAGCAGCCCGGGACTAGCGGTCTCCTACGAGCAGTACTTC.

The chain couples TRBV5-6 to TRBJ2-3; 7 bases map to TRBD2. This CDR3 is built from 16 residues. CDR1 and CDR2 from the germline V gene are SGHDT and YYEEEE. The V segment lost 0 bases and the J segment 2 bases; nucleotides outside the gene matches: 6. The CDR3 DNA reads TGTGCCAGCAGCTTGGGACTAGCCTCAAACACAGATACGCAGTATTTT. This gives the protein CASSLGLASNTDTQYF.

This clone has a single count. V and J are TRBV29-1 and TRBJ1-1; tentatively, D is TRBD1 (5 bases). The V end lost 5 bases, the J end lost 4 bases, and 8 bases lay between the germline ends. Germline values: CDR1 SQVTM, CDR2 ANQGSEA. The CDR3 is made up of 11 amino acids. In DNA, the CDR3 is TGCAGCGTTCAGGGATCCACTGAAGCTTTCTTT. Amino acids: CSVQGSTEAFF.